Listed here are 29 T cell receptor beta chains from one sample, sequenced in a study of blood T cell repertoires in COVID-19. Sequencing was performed with immunoSEQ multiplex PCR; in TCRdb, only in-frame clones are kept and a portion is missing. The repertoire has around 84,000 clones, about 87% of them found once; the top ten carry roughly 4.4%. The specimen sequenced was peripheral blood. These receptors originate from a man aged 50 or older with active COVID-19.

The chain recombines TRBV3-1 (or the pseudogene TRBV3-2) with TRBJ2-4; D is unresolved. The germline V gene encodes CDR1 LGHDT and CDR2 YNNKEL (reference sequence). V lost 1 base and J 3 bases, leaving 16 bases between the germline ends. The length of the CDR3 is 17 residues. The CDR3, as DNA: TGTGCCAGCAGCCAAGTTCCCTCCCCAGAGGTCAAAAACATTCAGTACTTC. This translates into CASSQVPSPEVKNIQYF.

The chain has TRBV10-3 and TRBJ2-1, with TRBD2 matching 11 bases. The CDR3 is 14 amino acids. The V and J ends lost 5 bases and 7 bases, in that order; junction bases with no gene match: 4. Looked up from germline, CDR1 is ENHRY and CDR2 is SYGVKD. CDR3: CAISTSGSLNEQFF. Written as DNA, the CDR3 is TGTGCCATCAGTACTAGCGGGAGTTTGAATGAGCAGTTCTTC.

J is TRBJ2-5 and V is TRBV28; D call uncertain. Trimming took off 3 bases at V and 0 bases at J, with 5 bases between the two ends. Germline lookup yields CDR1 MDHEN and CDR2 SYDVKM. CDR3 length: 13 amino acids. The CDR3 sequence: CASSFRNQETQYF. DNA of the CDR3: TGTGCCAGCAGTTTCAGGAACCAAGAGACCCAGTACTTC.

J is TRBJ1-4 and V is TRBV19; D remains unclear. CDR1 LNHDA and CDR2 SQIVND come from the germline V gene (reference sequence). This CDR3 is built from 13 residues. Trimming cost V 2 bases and J 7 bases, with 8 bases left between them. The chain's CDR3 is CASSIIGGEKLFF. CDR3 sequence (DNA): TGTGCCAGTAGTATAATCGGTGGTGAAAAACTGTTTTTT.

This rearrangement joins TRBV6-2 or TRBV6-3 to TRBJ2-7, with TRBD2 identical over 7 bases. Germline CDR1 and CDR2: MNHEY and SVGEGT. The length of the CDR3 is 15 residues. Trimming removed 6 bases from V and 1 base from J; junction bases left unmatched: 9. This CDR3 reads CASSQRGVPSYEQYF. CDR3 nucleotide sequence: TGTGCCAGCAGCCAACGGGGGGTCCCATCCTACGAGCAGTACTTC.

The chain couples TRBV7-3 to TRBJ2-5; possible D gene TRBD2, 5 bases. Germline CDR1 SGHTA, CDR2 FQGTGA. The CDR3 is 17 amino acids. Trimming took off 1 base at V and 0 bases at J, with 15 bases between the two ends. In DNA form, the CDR3 reads TGTGCCAGCAGCTTAAATTCCGGGGAATCCCACCAAGAGACCCAGTACTTC. Translated: CASSLNSGESHQETQYF.

The chain joins TRBV6-5 to TRBJ2-5; D is perhaps TRBD1 (6 bases). The CDR3 extends over 13 amino acids. V was pared by 4 bases and J by 2 bases, with 8 bases between. Germline assignment: CDR1 MNHEY and CDR2 SVGAGI. The CDR3 DNA sequence: TGTGCCAGCAGTTGGGGACAACAAGAGACCCAGTACTTC. Translating it yields CASSWGQQETQYF.

This rearrangement joins TRBV30 to TRBJ1-5; D not certain. Trimming pared 2 bases from V and 1 base from J, leaving 9 bases between. The CDR3 consists of 14 residues. In germline, CDR1 is GTSNPN, CDR2 SVGIG (reference sequence). CDR3 in DNA: TGTGCCTGGAGTCTGACAAGGAGCAATCAGCCCCAGCATTTT. It translates to CAWSLTRSNQPQHF. The whole variable domain, remainder taken from reference TRBV30 and TRBJ1-5, is SQTIHQWPATLVQPVGSPLSLECTVEGTSNPNLYWYRQAAGRGLQLLFYSVGIGQISSEVPQNLSASRPQDRQFILSSKKLLLSDSGFYLCAWSLTRSNQPQHFGDGTRLSIL.

Here the CDR3 reads CSSGQNYGYTF. CDR3 nucleotides: TGTTCCTCGGGACAGAACTATGGCTACACCTTC. The chain couples TRBV2 to TRBJ1-2, with 7 bases identical to TRBD1. The CDR3 has 11 residues. CDR1 SNHLY and CDR2 FYNNEI come from the germline V gene.

The chain combines TRBV4-3 with TRBJ2-7, with D tentatively TRBD1 (6 bases). Germline values: CDR1 LGHNA, CDR2 YSLEER. CDR3 length equals 14 residues. Trimming took 4 bases from V and 5 from J, leaving 15 bases between them. The CDR3 protein is CASSPTGGYDEQYF. In DNA form, the CDR3 reads TGCGCCAGCAGCCCGACAGGTGGGTACGACGAGCAGTACTTC.

V and J are TRBV5-4 and TRBJ2-7, with 11 bases identical to TRBD1. V was clipped by 5 bases and J by 6 bases; unmatched bases: 10. The germline CDR1 and CDR2 sequences are SGHNT and YYREEE (reference sequence). The CDR3 has 15 amino acids. This CDR3 is CASSLSSGTGGEQYF. CDR3 sequence (DNA): TGTGCCAGCAGTTTATCGTCCGGGACAGGGGGCGAGCAGTACTTC.

This sequence joins TRBV7-3 and TRBJ1-3; D perhaps matches TRBD1 (5 bases). The CDR3 extends over 15 amino acids. Deletions cut 4 bases from V and 1 base from J, with 11 bases between. Germline CDR1 is SGHTA and CDR2 is FQGTGA. The CDR3 sequence: CASSSSGGSGNTIYF. The CDR3 DNA is TGTGCCAGCAGCTCCTCCGGGGGGTCTGGAAACACCATATATTTT.

The genes are TRBV9 and TRBJ2-3; D may be TRBD2 (5 bases). The CDR3 contains 15 residues. Germline V CDR1 and CDR2: SGDLS, YYNGEE. The V gene lost 4 bases and the J gene lost 3 bases, with 15 bases spanning the gap. This CDR3 is CASSPAPLATDTQYF. The CDR3 DNA reads TGTGCCAGCAGCCCCGCTCCCTTAGCGACAGATACGCAGTATTTT.

The rearrangement joins TRBV7-9 to TRBJ1-4; tentative D call: TRBD1 (5 bases). V lost 0 bases and J 7 bases, leaving 15 bases between the germline ends. There are 16 residues in the CDR3. Looked up from germline, CDR1 is SEHNR and CDR2 is FQNEAQ (reference sequence). The CDR3 sequence is CASSLAGGVRGEKLFF. CDR3 DNA sequence: TGTGCCAGCAGCTTAGCGGGAGGGGTCCGCGGTGAAAAACTGTTTTTT.

The rearrangement links TRBV7-3 to TRBJ2-3; D might be TRBD2 (6 bases). The CDR3 covers 15 residues. Trimming cost V 4 bases and J 0 bases, with 11 bases left between them. The V gene's germline CDR1 is SGHTA and CDR2 FQGTGA. CDR3 loop: CASSSPGLSTDTQYF. The CDR3, as DNA: TGTGCCAGCAGCTCCCCGGGACTTAGCACAGATACGCAGTATTTT.

Here the CDR3 DNA reads TGTGCCAGCAGCTTAGGGACTAGCGGACGATCCTACAATGAGCAGTTCTTC. As protein: CASSLGTSGRSYNEQFF. The chain has TRBV11-3 and TRBJ2-1, with TRBD2 matching over 10 bases. The V segment lost 1 base and the J segment 1 base; nucleotides outside the gene matches: 4. This CDR3 comprises 17 residues. Per the germline V gene, CDR1 is SGHNT and CDR2 is YENEEA.

This chain joins TRBV5-4 and TRBJ1-1, with D perhaps TRBD1 (6 bases). CDR1 is SGHNT and CDR2 is YYREEE in the germline V gene (reference sequence). This CDR3 spans 15 amino acids. Trimming left V 0 bases short and J 5 bases short, with 14 bases between. The CDR3 bases are TGTGCCAGCAGCTTGGAGATTGTTAGGGGGACTGAAGCTTTCTTT. Protein sequence: CASSLEIVRGTEAFF.

The chain recombines TRBV19 with TRBJ2-7; tentative D call: TRBD2 (6 bases). Looked up from germline, CDR1 is LNHDA and CDR2 is SQIVND (reference sequence). The CDR3 runs to 15 residues. Trimming cost V 4 bases and J 3 bases, with 16 bases left between them. CDR3 loop: CASSRDLADLYEQYF. The CDR3 DNA is TGTGCCAGTAGTAGAGATTTAGCGGACCTCTACGAGCAGTACTTC.

The V gene is TRBV6-5, the J gene TRBJ2-2; 9 bases match TRBD1. The germline V gene has CDR1 MNHEY and CDR2 SVGAGI. The CDR3 spans 15 residues. The trim removed 6 bases at V and 4 bases at J, leaving 6 bases unmatched. This CDR3 is CASRTQGAGTGELFF. In DNA, the CDR3 is TGTGCCAGCAGGACACAGGGGGCTGGCACCGGGGAGCTGTTTTTT.

The table lists this clone with a count of one. The V and J genes are TRBV18 and TRBJ2-2; TRBD1 agrees at 10 bases. Germline values: CDR1 KGHSH, CDR2 LQKENI. V lost 6 bases, J lost 5 bases, and 6 bases stayed unmatched. The CDR3 spans 15 residues. CDR3 residues: CASSPGQGRTGELFF. The CDR3 DNA follows: TGTGCCAGCTCGCCGGGACAGGGGAGGACCGGGGAGCTGTTTTTT.

The chain links TRBV2 to TRBJ1-5; D gene uncertain. Trimming stripped 5 bases from V and 0 bases from J, with 14 bases between. Germline V gives CDR1 SNHLY, CDR2 FYNNEI. There are 16 residues in the CDR3. The CDR3 is CASSTGRGISNQPQHF. The CDR3 nucleotides read TGTGCCAGCAGTACCGGACGGGGAATTAGCAATCAGCCCCAGCATTTT.

The V and J genes are TRBV3-1 (or the pseudogene TRBV3-2) and TRBJ1-1; no firm D call. The V gene's germline CDR1 is LGHDT and CDR2 YNNKEL (reference sequence). Trimming shortened V by 1 base and J by 0 bases, and 3 bases separated the two germline ends. The CDR3 extends over 13 amino acids. The CDR3 DNA is TGTGCCAGCAGCCAAGTCATGAACACTGAAGCTTTCTTT. This translates into CASSQVMNTEAFF.

This rearrangement joins TRBV6-6 to TRBJ1-1; perhaps TRBD1 as D (5 bases). Germline lookup yields CDR1 MNHNY and CDR2 SVGAGI (reference sequence). Trimming removed 11 bases at V and 2 bases at J, with 15 bases between. This CDR3 region has 13 residues. The CDR3 sequence: CACQVGGNTEAFF. For the CDR3, the DNA is TGTGCCTGCCAGGTGGGGGGAAACACTGAAGCTTTCTTT.

CDR3 nucleotides: TGTGCCAGCAGTTTCGGGGGGCGGGCTAATGAAAAACTGTTTTTT. The encoded protein is CASSFGGRANEKLFF. The rearrangement links TRBV27 to TRBJ1-4, with a tentative D call TRBD1 (6 bases). Germline-derived CDR1 and CDR2 are MNHEY and SMNVEV (reference sequence). Trimming cost V 3 bases and J 3 bases, with 11 bases left between them. The CDR3 runs 15 residues.

The chain joins TRBV4-3 to TRBJ2-2; tentatively, D is TRBD1 (7 bases). V was trimmed by 4 bases and J by 1 base, leaving 10 bases between them. Per the germline V gene, CDR1 is LGHNA and CDR2 is YSLEER. The CDR3 is made up of 15 amino acids. Here the CDR3 reads CASSPGGMNTGELFF. The CDR3 DNA follows: TGCGCCAGCAGCCCAGGGGGGATGAACACCGGGGAGCTGTTTTTT.

The rearrangement uses TRBV6-5 and TRBJ2-7; 11 bases line up with TRBD2. The germline V gene has CDR1 MNHEY and CDR2 SVGAGI. CDR3 length: 15 residues. V dropped 6 bases and J dropped 3; count of bases not matched to a gene: 7. The CDR3 nucleotides are TGTGCCAGCAGCTCCCCTAGCGGGGGGTTCTACGAGCAGTACTTC. Its protein product is CASSSPSGGFYEQYF.

This clone was counted once. J is TRBJ1-2 and V is TRBV7-9; 7 nucleotides match TRBD1. Germline V CDR1 and CDR2: SEHNR, FQNEAQ (reference sequence). The CDR3 runs 13 residues. V shed 5 bases and J 1 base; nucleotides not matched to a gene: 1. In DNA, the CDR3 is TGTGCCAGCAGCGGGACAGATAACTATGGCTACACCTTC. This encodes CASSGTDNYGYTF. Looking up the rest from reference TRBV7-9 and TRBJ1-2 gives the full variable domain: DTGVSQNPRHKITKRGQNVTFRCDPISEHNRLYWYRQTLGQGPEFLTYFQNEAQLEKSRLLSDRFSAERPKGSFSTLEIQRTEQGDSAMYLCASSGTDNYGYTFGSGTRLTVV.

The chain has TRBV19 and TRBJ2-7, with D possibly TRBD2 on 6 matching bases. There are 14 residues in the CDR3. The V end was cut by 5 bases, the J end by 4 bases, with 15 bases between. Germline assignment: CDR1 LNHDA and CDR2 SQIVND (reference sequence). The CDR3 sequence is CASSPSIGGYEQYF. Here the CDR3 DNA reads TGTGCCAGTAGTCCGAGTATAGGAGGGTACGAGCAGTACTTC. The full variable domain, with the rest looked up from reference TRBV19 and TRBJ2-7, is DGGITQSPKYLFRKEGQNVTLSCEQNLNHDAMYWYRQDPGQGLRLIYYSQIVNDFQKGDIAEGYSVSREKKESFPLTVTSAQKNPTAFYLCASSPSIGGYEQYFGPGTRLTVT.

The chain has TRBV12-3 or TRBV12-4 and TRBJ1-5; the D is unclear. V shed 6 bases and J shed 5 bases, with 11 bases lying between them. This CDR3 spans 13 amino acids. Written as DNA, the CDR3 is TGTGCCAGCAGCCGTGACAAGTATCAGCCCCAGCATTTT. Encoded protein: CASSRDKYQPQHF.